One sample yielded the 29 T cell receptor beta chains listed below, sequenced in a study of OX40 agonist ivuxolimab in advanced cancers. The data were produced by immunoSEQ multiplex PCR, yet TCRdb's version contains in-frame clones alone and is incomplete. The sample holds approximately 86,000 clones, around 84% seen once. The sample here was CD4+ or CD8+ T cells sorted from blood, taken in a trial of the OX40 agonist ivuxolimab. All receptors derive from an adult with an advanced solid tumor such as melanoma, head and neck, liver or kidney cancer.

The V and J genes are TRBV19 and TRBJ2-2; the match to TRBD2 covers 11 bases. This CDR3 has 15 residues. V was clipped by 7 bases and J by 1 base; unmatched bases: 2. CDR1 is LNHDA and CDR2 is SQIVND in the germline V gene (reference sequence). DNA for the CDR3: TGTGCCAGTACGGGACTAGCGGTGAACACCGGGGAGCTGTTTTTT. Amino acid sequence: CASTGLAVNTGELFF.

The rearrangement joins TRBV5-8 to TRBJ2-2; D is unclear. Trimming removed 0 bases from V and 3 bases from J, with 9 bases in between. The germline CDR1 and CDR2 sequences are SGHTS and YDEGEE. This CDR3 spans 15 amino acids. In DNA, the CDR3 is TGTGCCAGCAGCTTGGGCAGAATTCACACCGGGGAGCTGTTTTTT. Amino acid sequence: CASSLGRIHTGELFF.

The chain carries TRBV7-9 and TRBJ2-3, with D perhaps TRBD2 (6 bases). The CDR3 extends over 15 amino acids. The ends were cut back, 5 bases at V and 2 bases at J, with 14 bases in the middle. Germline CDR1 and CDR2: SEHNR and FQNEAQ (reference sequence). CDR3 protein: CASSRPGLFTDTQYF. In DNA form, the CDR3 reads TGTGCCAGCAGCCGCCCGGGACTTTTCACAGATACGCAGTATTTT.

This clone occurred a few times. V gene TRBV7-6 combines with J gene TRBJ1-2; TRBD1 matches 7 bases. Germline V CDR1 and CDR2: SGHVS, FNYEAQ. V trimming: 5 bases; J trimming: 4 bases; junction bases outside the gene matches: 4. The CDR3 covers 13 residues. Here the CDR3 DNA reads TGTGCCAGCAGCGCGGACAGGAGCTATGGCTACACCTTC. Protein sequence: CASSADRSYGYTF.

The chain is built from TRBV7-3 and TRBJ1-2; a possible D gene is TRBD1 (6 bases). CDR1 is SGHTA and CDR2 is FQGTGA in the germline V gene. The CDR3 loop spans 16 amino acids. V gave up 5 bases and J gave up 3 bases, with 19 bases separating them. CDR3 bases: TGTGCCAGCAGCCCCAATTCGGGGGGGGCCGACTATGGCTACACCTTC. This gives the protein CASSPNSGGADYGYTF. Based on the CDR3 plus reference TRBV7-3 and TRBJ1-2, the full variable domain is GAGVSQTPSNKVTEKGKYVELRCDPISGHTALYWYRQSLGQGPEFLIYFQGTGAADDSGLPNDRFFAVRPEGSVSTLKIQRTERGDSAVYLCASSPNSGGADYGYTFGSGTRLTVV.

J is TRBJ2-1 and V is TRBV4-1; D might be TRBD1 or TRBD2, each matching 6 bases. Trimming cost V 0 bases and J 7 bases, with 22 bases left between them. Germline-derived CDR1 and CDR2 are MGHRA and YSYEKL. CDR3 size: 18 residues. The CDR3 bases are TGCGCCAGCAGCCAAGATGTCCCGGCAACCCAGGGGAGGAATGAGCAGTTCTTC. Translated, it gives CASSQDVPATQGRNEQFF.

The chain joins TRBV2 to TRBJ2-1; maybe TRBD1 (7 bases). The CDR3 loop spans 15 amino acids. Germline V gene data show CDR1 as SNHLY and CDR2 as FYNNEI. With 3 bases removed from V and 1 base from J, the gap between germline ends came to 10 bases. The CDR3 loop reads CASSERDSSYNEQFF. The CDR3 DNA is TGTGCCAGCAGTGAGCGGGACAGTTCCTACAATGAGCAGTTCTTC.

The count of this clone is one. The J gene is TRBJ1-2, the V gene TRBV5-1; perhaps TRBD1 as D (6 bases). The germline V gene encodes CDR1 SGHRS and CDR2 YFSETQ. The CDR3 has 13 amino acids. Trimming cost V 0 bases and J 4 bases, with 7 bases left between them. For the CDR3, the DNA is TGCGCCAGCAGCTTGGCACAGGGCTATGGCTACACCTTC. The encoded protein is CASSLAQGYGYTF.

CDR3 bases: TGTGCCAGCACCACACTTATGGACAGCGCCTACGAGCAGTACTTC. This translates into CASTTLMDSAYEQYF. The V and J genes are TRBV7-3 and TRBJ2-5; possibly TRBD1 for D (6 bases). Near its end, the DNA agrees better with TRBJ2-7, so the J call may be wrong. CDR1 is SGHTA and CDR2 is FQGTGA in the germline V gene. The CDR3 consists of 15 residues.

V usage is TRBV27 and J usage is TRBJ2-7; 8 bases map to TRBD2. The CDR3 is made up of 15 amino acids. Germline CDR1 is MNHEY and CDR2 is SMNVEV (reference sequence). V shed 5 bases and J 1 base; nucleotides not matched to a gene: 7. The CDR3 coding sequence is TGTGCCAGCAGTCCCCACCCGGGGGGGTCCTACGAGCAGTACTTC. Translation: CASSPHPGGSYEQYF.

The chain joins TRBV9 to TRBJ2-2, with 7 bases that match TRBD2. The germline V gene encodes CDR1 SGDLS and CDR2 YYNGEE. J gave up 3 bases and V 3 bases, and 8 bases lay outside the gene matches. The CDR3 covers 16 residues. The CDR3 sequence: CASSERDPTYTGELFF. CDR3 in DNA: TGTGCCAGCAGCGAGCGGGACCCTACCTACACCGGGGAGCTGTTTTTT.

The CDR3 sequence is CASSLPWTESMYEQYF. Written as DNA, the CDR3 is TGTGCCAGCTCCTTACCTTGGACAGAAAGTATGTACGAGCAGTACTTC. The V and J genes are TRBV9 and TRBJ2-5; weak D call: TRBD1 (6 bases). The J call is doubtful: the DNA matches TRBJ2-7 better. CDR1 and CDR2 from the germline V gene are SGDLS and YYNGEE. This CDR3 is built from 16 residues.

The chain recombines TRBV4-3 with TRBJ1-4, with 9 bases fitting TRBD1. The CDR3 has 14 residues. CDR1 is LGHNA and CDR2 is YSLEER in the germline V gene. V lost 4 bases, J lost 4 bases, and 1 base stayed unmatched. CDR3 sequence (DNA): TGCGCCAGCAGCCCGGGACAGGGTAATGAAAAACTGTTTTTT. Its translation: CASSPGQGNEKLFF.

V gene TRBV6-6 combines with J gene TRBJ1-2; D may be TRBD1 (6 bases). With 10 bases removed from V and 6 bases from J, the gap between germline ends came to 21 bases. The germline gives CDR1 MNHNY, CDR2 SVGAGI (reference sequence). The CDR3 has 14 residues. For the CDR3, the DNA is TGTGCCACAAAAAGGCGGGACACACGAGATGGCTACACCTTC. Residues: CATKRRDTRDGYTF.

The chain carries TRBV19 and TRBJ1-1; D gene unclear. CDR1 and CDR2 from the germline V gene are LNHDA and SQIVND (reference sequence). The CDR3 has 14 amino acids. Deletions cut 2 bases from V and 1 base from J, with 8 bases between. CDR3 DNA: TGTGCCAGTAGTATAAGGGCAGCGAACACTGAAGCTTTCTTT. Translation gives CASSIRAANTEAFF. Full variable domain (missing parts from reference TRBV19 and TRBJ1-1): DGGITQSPKYLFRKEGQNVTLSCEQNLNHDAMYWYRQDPGQGLRLIYYSQIVNDFQKGDIAEGYSVSREKKESFPLTVTSAQKNPTAFYLCASSIRAANTEAFFGQGTRLTVV.

CDR3 bases: TGCGCCAGCAGCTTGGCCTGGTACGTTGGCAGGGGTGACACTGAAGCTTTCTTT. This gives the protein CASSLAWYVGRGDTEAFF. The genes are TRBV5-1 and TRBJ1-1; a weak D match, TRBD1 (6 bases). The CDR3 loop spans 18 amino acids. Germline assignment: CDR1 SGHRS and CDR2 YFSETQ. V lost 0 bases and J 3 bases, leaving 21 bases between the germline ends.

This clone was observed once. This sequence joins TRBV30 and TRBJ2-5, with a possible D match to TRBD1 (6 bases). Germline loops: CDR1 GTSNPN, CDR2 SVGIG (reference sequence). V was shortened by 0 bases and J by 5 bases, with 10 bases between the two germline ends. The CDR3 covers 13 residues. For the CDR3, the DNA is TGTGCCTGGAGTGTGGGGGCCGGGGAGACCCAGTACTTC. Protein: CAWSVGAGETQYF.

The V call is TRBV29-1, the J call TRBJ2-5; no clear D. Germline V gives CDR1 SQVTM, CDR2 ANQGSEA. V gave up 6 bases and J gave up 5 bases, with 7 bases separating them. The CDR3 contains 10 residues. In DNA, the CDR3 is TGCAGCGTAGGTGAGGAGACCCAGTACTTC. This gives the protein CSVGEETQYF.

This clone appeared a few times. V is TRBV7-6 and J is TRBJ1-5, with D unresolved. The CDR3 is 13 amino acids. The germline CDR1 and CDR2 sequences are SGHVS and FNYEAQ. Trimming pared 1 base from V and 6 bases from J, leaving 7 bases between. The CDR3 here is CASSLVGTQPQHF. The DNA for the CDR3 is TGTGCCAGCAGCTTAGTCGGTACTCAGCCCCAGCATTTT.

This rearrangement joins TRBV9 to TRBJ1-2, with a possible D match to TRBD1 (5 bases). The CDR3 runs 12 residues. V was shortened by 6 bases and J by 2 bases, with 8 bases between the two germline ends. Germline lookup yields CDR1 SGDLS and CDR2 YYNGEE. The CDR3 protein is CASKRGNYGYTF. The CDR3 nucleotides are TGTGCCAGCAAGAGGGGAAACTATGGCTACACCTTC.

In DNA form, the CDR3 reads TGTGCCAGCAGTACGCTGACAGAGCCTAACTATGGCTACACCTTC. Translating it yields CASSTLTEPNYGYTF. The chain employs TRBV6-6 and TRBJ1-2; D may be TRBD1 (5 bases). Per the germline V gene, CDR1 is MNHNY and CDR2 is SVGAGI (reference sequence). V was trimmed by 5 bases and J by 0 bases, leaving 13 bases between them. CDR3 size: 15 residues.

The chain joins TRBV23-1 to TRBJ1-5; a weak D match, TRBD1 (6 bases). TRBV23-1 is annotated as an ORF whose role is uncertain. V lost 6 bases to trimming and J lost 0 bases, with 12 bases between them. The CDR3 consists of 15 residues. CDR3 nucleotides: TGCGCCAGCAGCGGGAGACAGGCTAGCAATCAGCCCCAGCATTTT. This gives the protein CASSGRQASNQPQHF.

This sequence joins TRBV19 and TRBJ1-6, with D unclear. The V and J ends lost 2 bases and 0 bases respectively, with 8 bases between them. Germline V gives CDR1 LNHDA, CDR2 SQIVND (reference sequence). This CDR3 is built from 16 residues. The CDR3 DNA sequence: TGTGCCAGTAGTATAAACTGGAGCTCCTATAATTCACCCCTCCACTTT. Residues: CASSINWSSYNSPLHF.

This clone was observed a few times. The V and J genes are TRBV11-2 and TRBJ2-5; D is undetermined. V was pared by 2 bases and J by 2 bases, with 6 bases between. This CDR3 is built from 13 residues. Germline V gives CDR1 SGHAT, CDR2 FQNNGV. The chain's CDR3 is CASSLSTQETQYF. Here the CDR3 DNA reads TGTGCCAGCAGCTTATCTACTCAAGAGACCCAGTACTTC. The whole variable domain, remainder taken from reference TRBV11-2 and TRBJ2-5, is EAGVAQSPRYKIIEKRQSVAFWCNPISGHATLYWYQQILGQGPKLLIQFQNNGVVDDSQLPKDRFSAERLKGVDSTLKIQPAKLEDSAVYLCASSLSTQETQYFGPGTRLLVL.

The chain links TRBV27 to TRBJ2-7, with a weak D call TRBD1 (6 bases). This CDR3 has 13 amino acids. The ends were cut back, 3 bases at V and 3 bases at J, with 9 bases in the middle. Germline CDR1 MNHEY, CDR2 SMNVEV (reference sequence). In DNA form, the CDR3 reads TGTGCCAGCAGTTTTAGGGGGAGCTACGAGCAGTACTTC. Its protein product is CASSFRGSYEQYF.

This chain's CDR3 is CASATGVSTDTQYF. The CDR3 DNA is TGTGCCAGCGCCACGGGTGTTTCCACAGATACGCAGTATTTT. The genes are TRBV7-3 and TRBJ2-3; D remains unclear. In germline, CDR1 is SGHTA, CDR2 FQGTGA. CDR3 length equals 14 residues. The V gene lost 8 bases and the J gene lost 2 bases, with 14 bases spanning the gap.

This clone has a handful of counts. J is TRBJ2-1 and V is TRBV11-2; D is perhaps TRBD2 (6 bases). The CDR3 extends over 16 amino acids. Germline V lookup: CDR1 SGHAT, CDR2 FQNNGV. V was pared by 5 bases and J by 4 bases, with 18 bases between. CDR3 sequence reads: CASSAYRDSPYNEQFF. The CDR3 region has the DNA TGTGCCAGCAGCGCATACCGGGACTCCCCTTACAATGAGCAGTTCTTC.

This chain joins TRBV4-1 and TRBJ1-4, with D tentatively TRBD1 (5 bases). Trimming stripped 0 bases from V and 8 bases from J, with 7 bases between. The CDR3 extends over 13 amino acids. Germline CDR1 is MGHRA and CDR2 is YSYEKL. The CDR3 loop reads CASSQDRGEKLFF. As DNA, the CDR3 is TGCGCCAGCAGCCAAGATCGGGGGGAAAAACTGTTTTTT.

The chain has TRBV9 and TRBJ1-2; possible D gene TRBD1, 6 bases. This CDR3 is built from 15 residues. Per germline, CDR1 SGDLS and CDR2 YYNGEE. The germline V and J ends were trimmed by 0 bases and 5 bases, with 14 bases remaining between them. The CDR3 here is CASSVASAGAYGYTF. Written as DNA, the CDR3 is TGTGCCAGCAGCGTAGCTTCCGCGGGGGCTTATGGCTACACCTTC.